These 23 T cell receptor beta chains came from one sample sequenced in a study of cytotoxic CD8 clonotypes in ibrutinib-treated CLL. TCRdb keeps only in-frame clones here, not all; method: immunoSEQ multiplex PCR. Here the sample spans more than 85,000 clones, around 73% being singletons. The specimen was PBMCs, collected after 12 months of ibrutinib treatment. Every receptor here comes from a human donor with chronic lymphocytic leukemia.

This chain uses TRBV28 with TRBJ1-5; D ambiguous. V shed 3 bases and J shed 3 bases, with 12 bases lying between them. The CDR3 runs 15 residues. Germline V gene data show CDR1 as MDHEN and CDR2 as SYDVKM. The CDR3 loop reads CASSLVQLINQPQHF. CDR3 nucleotide sequence: TGTGCCAGCAGTTTGGTACAGCTAATCAATCAGCCCCAGCATTTT. The whole variable domain, filled in from reference TRBV28 and TRBJ1-5, reads DVKVTQSSRYLVKRTGEKVFLECVQDMDHENMFWYRQDPGLGLRLIYFSYDVKMKEKGDIPEGYSVSREKKERFSLILESASTNQTSMYLCASSLVQLINQPQHFGDGTRLSIL.

The genes are TRBV30 and TRBJ2-5, with D unclear. Trimming shortened V by 0 bases and J by 3 bases, and 8 bases separated the two germline ends. Germline CDR1 reads GTSNPN; CDR2 reads SVGIG (reference sequence). The CDR3 contains 13 residues. The CDR3, as DNA: TGTGCCTGGAGTGTCTCAGGAAAAGAGACCCAGTACTTC. Its protein is CAWSVSGKETQYF.

V usage is TRBV11-1 and J usage is TRBJ1-3; D gene unclear. Germline assignment: CDR1 SGHAT and CDR2 FQDESV (reference sequence). Trimming removed 4 bases from V and 4 bases from J, with 8 bases in between. There are 13 residues in the CDR3. DNA for the CDR3: TGTGCCAGCAGCTCCGGCGAAGGAAACACCATATATTTT. This sequence encodes CASSSGEGNTIYF.

This clone has a single count. The rearrangement joins TRBV5-1 to TRBJ1-4, with 8 positions matching TRBD1. The CDR3 has 16 amino acids. CDR1 and CDR2 from the germline V gene are SGHRS and YFSETQ. V lost 4 bases and J lost 4; bases outside the gene matches: 9. The CDR3 DNA reads as TGCGCCAGCAGCCCGGGGACAGGCAATAGTAATGAAAAACTGTTTTTT. This codes for CASSPGTGNSNEKLFF.

The rearrangement joins TRBV5-8 to TRBJ2-7, with D unresolved. Trimming cost V 7 bases and J 3 bases, with 8 bases left between them. CDR3 length: 11 residues. Germline CDR1 is SGHTS and CDR2 is YDEGEE. The DNA for the CDR3 is TGTGCCAGCTTCAGGCTCTACGAGCAGTACTTC. This sequence encodes CASFRLYEQYF.

The chain uses TRBV4-2 and TRBJ2-7, with TRBD1 matching over 10 bases. Germline CDR1 and CDR2: LGHNA and YNFKEQ. This CDR3 spans 18 amino acids. Trimming at V came to 0 bases and at J to 5 bases, leaving 13 bases not matched to a gene. CDR3 DNA sequence: TGTGCCAGCAGCCAAGATCCCCTGTTAGGGACAGGGGTTAACGAGCAGTACTTC. It encodes CASSQDPLLGTGVNEQYF.

J is TRBJ2-7 and V is TRBV9; TRBD1 is a possible D gene (6 bases). This CDR3 has 12 residues. Germline CDR1 reads SGDLS; CDR2 reads YYNGEE. V lost 0 bases and J lost 6, with 7 bases in between. DNA for the CDR3: TGTGCCAGCAGCGTAGGGGGGCGCGAGCAGTACTTC. The encoded protein is CASSVGGREQYF.

The genes are TRBV19 and TRBJ1-3; D is ambiguous. Germline V CDR1 and CDR2: LNHDA, SQIVND (reference sequence). Trimming stripped 5 bases from V and 7 bases from J, with 12 bases between. There are 13 residues in the CDR3. The CDR3 protein is CASSSWSGNTIYF. In nucleotides, the CDR3 is TGTGCCAGTAGTTCGTGGAGTGGGAACACCATATATTTT. Full variable domain (missing parts from reference TRBV19 and TRBJ1-3): DGGITQSPKYLFRKEGQNVTLSCEQNLNHDAMYWYRQDPGQGLRLIYYSQIVNDFQKGDIAEGYSVSREKKESFPLTVTSAQKNPTAFYLCASSSWSGNTIYFGEGSWLTVV.

The CDR3 coding sequence is TGTGCCAGCAGGCCCCCCGGACAGGGTTATAGCGAGCAGTACTTC. It translates to CASRPPGQGYSEQYF. The J gene is TRBJ2-7, the V gene TRBV6-1; the match to TRBD1 covers 8 bases. The CDR3 extends over 15 amino acids. With V trimmed by 6 bases and J by 6 bases, 13 bases remained unmatched. The germline V gene encodes CDR1 MNHNS and CDR2 SASEGT.

The sample holds a few counts of this clone. The V gene is TRBV9, the J gene TRBJ1-3; 8 bases agree with TRBD1. The CDR3 is made up of 17 amino acids. V lost 2 bases, J lost 2 bases, and 9 bases stayed unmatched. CDR1 SGDLS and CDR2 YYNGEE come from the germline V gene. CDR3 DNA: TGTGCCAGCAGCGTGGGAAGCGGACAGGGACCTGGAAACACCATATATTTT. It specifies CASSVGSGQGPGNTIYF.

The chain carries TRBV6-5 and TRBJ2-3; no definite D call. Germline V gene lookup returns CDR1 MNHEY and CDR2 SVGAGI. Trimming removed 7 bases at V and 1 base at J, with 15 bases between. This CDR3 comprises 15 residues. The CDR3 DNA reads TGTGCCAGCACTTCCCAAGGGTTTCGCACAGATACGCAGTATTTT. This gives the protein CASTSQGFRTDTQYF.

The CDR3 is CASSEEGNTEAFF. The CDR3 coding sequence is TGTGCCAGCAGTGAGGAGGGGAACACTGAAGCTTTCTTT. The chain uses TRBV2 and TRBJ1-1; no firm D call. CDR1 and CDR2 from the germline V gene are SNHLY and FYNNEI. CDR3 length: 13 amino acids. Trimming removed 3 bases from V and 1 base from J, with 6 bases in between.

The rearrangement links TRBV21-1 to TRBJ2-7; the D call TRBD1 from the table was never checked on the DNA. TRBV21-1 represents a pseudogene. The CDR3 consists of 18 residues. CDR3: CASSIGQGPPLSSYEQYF. The CDR3 region has the DNA TGTGCCAGCAGCATTGGACAGGGGCCCCCTTTGAGCTCCTACGAGCAGTACTTC.

A word on this clone: Other DNA sequences in this specimen translate into the identical CDR3. The V call is TRBV9, the J call TRBJ2-5; 8 bases match TRBD2. The CDR3 runs 15 residues. The V gene's germline CDR1 is SGDLS and CDR2 YYNGEE. The V gene end was trimmed by 0 bases and the J gene end by 2 bases; junction bases not matched to a gene: 3. The CDR3 is CASSVVGGRQETQYF. In DNA form, the CDR3 reads TGTGCCAGCAGCGTAGTGGGCGGGAGGCAAGAGACCCAGTACTTC.

V usage is TRBV30 and J usage is TRBJ2-7, with D possibly TRBD1 on 6 matching bases. Trimming took off 7 bases at V and 1 base at J, with 14 bases between the two ends. The CDR3 length is 13 residues. CDR1 and CDR2 (germline): GTSNPN, SVGIG (reference sequence). The CDR3 DNA reads TGTGCCTCTTTCGACAGGTCATCCTACGAGCAGTACTTC. Its protein is CASFDRSSYEQYF.

The rearrangement uses TRBV6-6 and TRBJ2-3; D might be TRBD2 (6 bases). Trimming pared 7 bases from V and 1 base from J, leaving 12 bases between. CDR1 and CDR2 (germline): MNHNY, SVGAGI (reference sequence). The CDR3 is made up of 14 amino acids. CDR3 coding DNA: TGTGCCAGCACCAGGCGGGGAGGCACAGATACGCAGTATTTT. This sequence encodes CASTRRGGTDTQYF.

This rearrangement joins TRBV6-5 to TRBJ2-3; 7 positions match TRBD2. V lost 3 bases and J lost 5; bases outside the gene matches: 8. Germline V CDR1 and CDR2: MNHEY, SVGAGI. This CDR3 spans 15 amino acids. The CDR3 nucleotides read TGTGCCAGCAGTTATTGGGGAGGGTCGGAAGATACGCAGTATTTT. This encodes CASSYWGGSEDTQYF.

This chain links TRBV6-6 with TRBJ2-2; D is ambiguous. This CDR3 spans 13 amino acids. The germline CDR1 and CDR2 sequences are MNHNY and SVGAGI (reference sequence). Trimming took 6 bases from V and 4 from J, leaving 9 bases between them. The CDR3 sequence is CASSPPLTGELFF. The CDR3 bases are TGTGCCAGCAGCCCCCCCCTCACCGGGGAGCTGTTTTTT.

The CDR3 loop reads CASSPRDNNQPQHF. DNA for the CDR3: TGCGCCAGCAGTCCCCGGGACAATAATCAGCCCCAGCATTTT. The chain links TRBV10-2 to TRBJ1-5, with a weak D call TRBD1 (6 bases). CDR3 length equals 14 residues. The ends were cut back, 5 bases at V and 4 bases at J, with 12 bases in the middle. Germline assignment: CDR1 WSHSY and CDR2 SAAADI.

This clone was recorded only once. V is TRBV9 and J is TRBJ2-1; TRBD2 aligns across 7 bases. Unmatched junction bases numbered 10, after V lost 4 bases and J lost 0 bases. CDR1 is SGDLS and CDR2 is YYNGEE in the germline V gene. The CDR3 consists of 17 residues. The CDR3: CASSPSAGAGSYNEQFF. The CDR3 coding sequence is TGTGCCAGCAGCCCCTCTGCGGGAGCCGGCTCCTACAATGAGCAGTTCTTC.

V is TRBV5-4 and J is TRBJ2-1, with D unresolved. CDR1 SGHNT and CDR2 YYREEE come from the germline V gene (reference sequence). The length of the CDR3 is 15 residues. Trimming took off 4 bases at V and 3 bases at J, with 14 bases between the two ends. The CDR3 region is CASSPRTAIYNEQFF. The CDR3 DNA reads as TGTGCCAGCAGCCCAAGGACGGCCATCTACAATGAGCAGTTCTTC.

The chain has TRBV6-5 and TRBJ1-5, with TRBD1 as a possible D gene (6 bases). CDR1 MNHEY and CDR2 SVGAGI come from the germline V gene. V gave up 5 bases and J gave up 7 bases, with 15 bases separating them. There are 14 residues in the CDR3. The CDR3 here is CASSPTGPGQPQHF. The CDR3 region has the DNA TGTGCCAGCAGTCCCACAGGGCCGGGGCAGCCCCAGCATTTT.

CDR3 region: CASSGTEKQPQHF. CDR3 coding DNA: TGTGCCAGCAGTGGGACAGAAAAACAGCCCCAGCATTTT. The chain carries TRBV2 and TRBJ1-5, with D possibly TRBD1 on 6 matching bases. Trimming cost V 4 bases and J 7 bases, with 11 bases left between them. The V gene's germline CDR1 is SNHLY and CDR2 FYNNEI. This CDR3 region has 13 residues.